This passage covers 28 T cell receptor beta chains from one sample sequenced in a study of cytomegalovirus exposure and HLA in healthy donors. In the PCR, 60 Vbeta and 13 Jbeta primers were used. Sequencing used immunoSEQ multiplex PCR; TCRdb keeps in-frame clones, though not all of them. The data show hundreds of thousands of clones, 70% to 90% seen once. The sample was PBMCs. The receptors here all came from a girl aged 2-10 years in good health and CMV-seronegative.

This sequence joins TRBV11-3 and TRBJ1-6; 10 bases map to TRBD1. This CDR3 has 15 amino acids. V lost 6 bases to trimming and J lost 8 bases; unmatched junction nucleotides: 7. Germline V CDR1 and CDR2: SGHNT, YENEEA. Here the CDR3 reads CASRKTTGGDSPLHF. CDR3 bases: TGTGCCAGCAGGAAAACGACAGGGGGCGATTCACCCCTCCACTTT.

The chain carries TRBV30 and TRBJ2-5; 9 bases align to TRBD2. The junction had 5 bases not matched to a gene; V was cut back by 2 bases and J by 4 bases. CDR1 and CDR2 from the germline V gene are GTSNPN and SVGIG (reference sequence). The CDR3 loop spans 14 amino acids. CDR3 in DNA: TGTGCCTGGAGTTGGGAGACTAGCGGAGAGACCCAGTACTTC. Protein: CAWSWETSGETQYF.

CDR3: CAIGLAGTYEQYF. Written as DNA, the CDR3 is TGTGCCATCGGACTAGCGGGTACCTACGAGCAGTACTTC. The rearrangement joins TRBV19 to TRBJ2-7; TRBD2 matches 11 bases. Losses at the gene ends were 10 bases for V and 2 bases for J; bases not matched to a gene: 4. Germline V gives CDR1 LNHDA, CDR2 SQIVND (reference sequence). The CDR3 sequence is 13 residues long.

A note on this clone: The sample carries other DNA sequences with the same CDR3. This chain connects TRBV18 to TRBJ2-7; D is undetermined. The V end lost 0 bases, the J end lost 3 bases, and 9 bases lay between the germline ends. This CDR3 comprises 14 residues. The germline V gene has CDR1 KGHSH and CDR2 LQKENI. The CDR3 loop reads CASSPPPGSYEQYF. DNA of the CDR3: TGTGCCAGCTCACCACCGCCAGGTAGCTACGAGCAGTACTTC.

The chain uses TRBV5-4 and TRBJ1-2; TRBD1 matches at 8 bases. Germline V gives CDR1 SGHNT, CDR2 YYREEE (reference sequence). J lost 3 bases, V lost 4 bases, and 8 bases had no gene match. The CDR3 length is 15 residues. In DNA, the CDR3 is TGTGCCAGCAGCCCCCACGGGACAGGCTACTATGGCTACACCTTC. This gives the protein CASSPHGTGYYGYTF.

This clone was detected once. The V call is TRBV5-8, the J call TRBJ2-1, with 10 bases fitting TRBD2. J lost 1 base, V lost 4 bases, and 5 bases had no gene match. Germline CDR1 and CDR2: SGHTS and YDEGEE. This CDR3 contains 16 residues. CDR3 nucleotides: TGTGCCAGCAGCCGTAGCGGGAGGTTTTCCTACAATGAGCAGTTCTTC. Translation: CASSRSGRFSYNEQFF.

Details on this clone: The sample has other DNA sequences that encode this CDR3 too. This sequence joins TRBV7-9 and TRBJ2-7; D perhaps matches TRBD1 (6 bases). V was clipped by 1 base and J by 2 bases, with 12 bases between them. Per the germline V gene, CDR1 is SEHNR and CDR2 is FQNEAQ (reference sequence). This CDR3 contains 15 residues. CDR3 in amino acids: CASSLGQGGTYEQYF. The CDR3 nucleotides are TGTGCCAGCAGCTTAGGACAAGGGGGTACCTACGAGCAGTACTTC.

This clone was seen a few times. The rearrangement uses TRBV6-1 and TRBJ2-5, with 10 bases matching TRBD2. The junction had 2 bases not matched to a gene; V was cut back by 7 bases and J by 3 bases. CDR3 length: 13 residues. Germline values: CDR1 MNHNS, CDR2 SASEGT. DNA of the CDR3: TGTGCCAGCAATACTAGCGGGAAAGAGACCCAGTACTTC. Translating gives CASNTSGKETQYF.

The V call is TRBV11-2, the J call TRBJ2-1; TRBD1 matches at 9 bases. The CDR3 is 16 amino acids. CDR1 and CDR2 (germline): SGHAT, FQNNGV. V lost 4 bases to trimming and J lost 5 bases; unmatched junction nucleotides: 9. Here the CDR3 reads CASSSHQDRGHNEQFF. DNA of the CDR3: TGTGCCAGCAGCTCCCACCAGGACAGGGGTCACAATGAGCAGTTCTTC. Variable domain in full (rest from reference TRBV11-2 and TRBJ2-1): EAGVAQSPRYKIIEKRQSVAFWCNPISGHATLYWYQQILGQGPKLLIQFQNNGVVDDSQLPKDRFSAERLKGVDSTLKIQPAKLEDSAVYLCASSSHQDRGHNEQFFGPGTRLTVL.

This clone has only a few counts. CDR3: CASSLQQGANTGELFF. CDR3 nucleotide sequence: TGTGCCAGCAGTCTACAACAGGGGGCGAACACCGGGGAGCTGTTTTTT. This sequence joins TRBV25-1 and TRBJ2-2, with 8 bases fitting TRBD1. Germline V gives CDR1 MGHDK, CDR2 SYGVNS. The CDR3 totals 16 residues. The V segment lost 5 bases and the J segment 0 bases; nucleotides outside the gene matches: 5. The full variable domain, completed using reference TRBV25-1 and TRBJ2-2, is EADIYQTPRYLVIGTGKKITLECSQTMGHDKMYWYQQDPGMELHLIHYSYGVNSTEKGDLSSESTVSRIRTEHFPLTLESARPSHTSQYLCASSLQQGANTGELFFGEGSRLTVL.

This clone was recorded only once. This sequence joins TRBV29-1 and TRBJ2-3; perhaps TRBD1 as D (6 bases). The germline V and J ends were trimmed by 8 bases and 7 bases, with 13 bases remaining between them. The CDR3 spans 11 residues. In germline, CDR1 is SQVTM, CDR2 ANQGSEA. The CDR3, as DNA: TGCAGCCCGAAGAGGGGGAATACGCAGTATTTT. Amino acids: CSPKRGNTQYF.

CDR3 residues: CASSETYEQYF. The CDR3 nucleotides read TGTGCCAGCAGTGAGACATACGAGCAGTACTTC. The rearrangement joins TRBV25-1 to TRBJ2-5; D gene ambiguous. The J call is uncertain, as TRBJ2-7 better fits the DNA end. The CDR3 spans 11 residues. Germline V gene lookup returns CDR1 MGHDK and CDR2 SYGVNS.

The rearrangement links TRBV6-5 to TRBJ1-1; the D gene is possibly TRBD1 (5 bases). Trimming took off 2 bases at V and 1 base at J, with 5 bases between the two ends. This CDR3 region has 13 residues. Germline V gene sequence: CDR1 MNHEY, CDR2 SVGAGI. CDR3 DNA: TGTGCCAGCAGTTACAGGGGGAACACTGAAGCTTTCTTT. Protein: CASSYRGNTEAFF.

This chain joins TRBV5-1 and TRBJ1-5, with a possible D match to TRBD1 (5 bases). This CDR3 comprises 17 residues. Between the trimmed V and J ends, which lost 2 bases and 0 bases, there was a span of 15 bases. Germline CDR1 SGHRS, CDR2 YFSETQ. CDR3 nucleotides: TGCGCCAGCAGCTTATCCTCAGGGAAGTCTAGCAATCAGCCCCAGCATTTT. Its translation: CASSLSSGKSSNQPQHF. The full variable domain, completed using reference TRBV5-1 and TRBJ1-5, is KAGVTQTPRYLIKTRGQQVTLSCSPISGHRSVSWYQQTPGQGLQFLFEYFSETQRNKGNFPGRFSGRQFSNSRSEMNVSTLELGDSALYLCASSLSSGKSSNQPQHFGDGTRLSIL.

In its sample, this clone was seen once. This sequence joins TRBV11-2 and TRBJ2-3; 7 positions agree with TRBD2. Trimming took 5 bases from V and 2 from J; bases not matched to a gene: 4. Germline CDR1 reads SGHAT; CDR2 reads FQNNGV. This CDR3 comprises 14 residues. The CDR3 here is CASSPRGDTDTQYF. The CDR3 bases are TGTGCCAGCAGCCCCCGGGGGGACACAGATACGCAGTATTTT.

This clone has just a few counts. The chain combines TRBV27 with TRBJ2-3; perhaps TRBD1 as D (5 bases). V was shortened by 5 bases and J by 2 bases, with 11 bases between the two germline ends. The CDR3 consists of 14 residues. The germline V gene has CDR1 MNHEY and CDR2 SMNVEV (reference sequence). The CDR3 sequence is CASSVDTFTDTQYF. The CDR3, as DNA: TGTGCCAGCAGTGTGGACACTTTCACAGATACGCAGTATTTT.

This sequence joins TRBV27 and TRBJ2-5; weak D call: TRBD1 (5 bases). The CDR3 consists of 14 residues. V lost 1 base, J lost 1 base, and 7 bases lay in between. Germline CDR1 is MNHEY and CDR2 is SMNVEV (reference sequence). The CDR3 nucleotides are TGTGCCAGCAGTTTATACAGGATCCAAGAGACCCAGTACTTC. Translated, it gives CASSLYRIQETQYF.

This rearrangement joins TRBV5-1 to TRBJ1-2; D call uncertain. The CDR3 spans 13 residues. Trimming took off 2 bases at V and 8 bases at J, with 13 bases between the two ends. Germline V gene data show CDR1 as SGHRS and CDR2 as YFSETQ. CDR3: CASSFPGSKGYTF. CDR3 bases: TGCGCCAGCAGCTTCCCGGGTTCAAAGGGCTACACCTTC. Full variable domain (rest looked up from reference TRBV5-1 and TRBJ1-2): KAGVTQTPRYLIKTRGQQVTLSCSPISGHRSVSWYQQTPGQGLQFLFEYFSETQRNKGNFPGRFSGRQFSNSRSEMNVSTLELGDSALYLCASSFPGSKGYTFGSGTRLTVV.

This chain joins TRBV6-1 and TRBJ1-4; TRBD1 matches at 10 bases. Germline V CDR1 and CDR2: MNHNS, SASEGT. The CDR3 runs to 18 residues. After removal of 3 bases from V and 4 bases from J, the junction contained 11 bases not matched to a gene. The CDR3: CASSDPGDRGRSNEKLFF. The CDR3 nucleotides read TGTGCCAGCAGTGACCCCGGGGACAGGGGTCGGAGTAATGAAAAACTGTTTTTT.

J is TRBJ2-7 and V is TRBV2, with TRBD2 as a possible D gene (6 bases). Germline values: CDR1 SNHLY, CDR2 FYNNEI. CDR3 length: 16 amino acids. Trimming removed 4 bases from V and 0 bases from J, with 16 bases in between. The CDR3 DNA reads TGTGCCAGCAGTGGCGACGGGACTTCTCTCTCCTACGAGCAGTACTTC. It is translated as CASSGDGTSLSYEQYF.

The J gene is TRBJ2-5, the V gene TRBV6-1, with 7 bases fitting TRBD1. Gene TRBJ2-7 matches the end of the DNA better, so the J call may be wrong. This CDR3 comprises 14 residues. Looked up from germline, CDR1 is MNHNS and CDR2 is SASEGT. This CDR3 reads CASRETGISYEQYF. For the CDR3, the DNA is TGTGCCAGCAGGGAGACAGGGATTAGCTACGAGCAGTACTTC.

The J gene is TRBJ2-6, the V gene TRBV30; 7 nucleotides agree with TRBD2. CDR1 is GTSNPN and CDR2 is SVGIG in the germline V gene (reference sequence). The trim removed 3 bases at V and 0 bases at J, leaving 5 bases unmatched. The CDR3 has 16 residues. The CDR3 spells CAWRGGRGSGANVLTF. In DNA form, the CDR3 reads TGTGCCTGGAGGGGAGGGAGGGGCTCTGGGGCCAACGTCCTGACTTTC.

This chain joins TRBV11-2 and TRBJ2-5, with D possibly matching TRBD2 (5 bases). Germline-derived CDR1 and CDR2 are SGHAT and FQNNGV. Trimming shortened V by 5 bases and J by 3 bases, and 28 bases separated the two germline ends. The CDR3 has 19 residues. The CDR3 DNA reads as TGTGCCAGCAGCCTCGGGTCCCGCCGACGGCTTCTGGAGGAAGAGACCCAGTACTTC. Translating it yields CASSLGSRRRLLEEETQYF.

The chain links TRBV2 to TRBJ1-3, with D perhaps matching TRBD1 (6 bases). Germline CDR1 is SNHLY and CDR2 is FYNNEI. Deletions cut 10 bases from V and 0 bases from J, with 16 bases between. This CDR3 spans 15 amino acids. In DNA, the CDR3 is TGTGCCATCTTTAGGACAGCGAGCTCTGGAAACACCATATATTTT. It encodes CAIFRTASSGNTIYF.

The rearrangement links TRBV6-5 to TRBJ2-1; 13 bases are a match to TRBD2. This CDR3 has 16 amino acids. Germline CDR1 MNHEY, CDR2 SVGAGI. The V and J ends lost 2 bases and 7 bases, in that order; junction bases with no gene match: 5. The CDR3 region is CASSYLTSGRGNEQFF. CDR3 in DNA: TGTGCCAGCAGTTACCTTACTAGCGGGAGGGGGAATGAGCAGTTCTTC.

This clone was seen once. The chain joins TRBV6-6 to TRBJ1-1; a possible D gene is TRBD1 (5 bases). Looked up from germline, CDR1 is MNHNY and CDR2 is SVGAGI (reference sequence). This CDR3 spans 15 amino acids. The ends were cut back, 2 bases at V and 0 bases at J, with 10 bases in the middle. The CDR3, as DNA: TGTGCCAGCAGTTACCCGGGACTCCTGAACACTGAAGCTTTCTTT. As protein: CASSYPGLLNTEAFF.

This clone has only a few counts. Other nucleotide sequences from this sample produce the same CDR3. The chain uses TRBV27 and TRBJ1-2; 7 nucleotides align to TRBD1. CDR1 and CDR2 (germline): MNHEY, SMNVEV (reference sequence). The V segment lost 3 bases and the J segment 2 bases; nucleotides outside the gene matches: 6. The CDR3 is 15 residues long. The CDR3 is CASSLSAGGNYGYTF. The DNA of the CDR3 is TGTGCCAGCAGTTTGTCGGCAGGGGGAAACTATGGCTACACCTTC.

V gene TRBV7-9 combines with J gene TRBJ2-7, with TRBD2 matching over 8 bases. The CDR3 covers 15 residues. Germline CDR1 reads SEHNR; CDR2 reads FQNEAQ (reference sequence). The J segment lost 1 base and the V segment lost 3 bases, leaving 5 bases of the junction unmatched. The CDR3 region is CASSFGGVLSYEQYF. As DNA, the CDR3 is TGTGCCAGCAGCTTCGGGGGGGTCCTTTCCTACGAGCAGTACTTC.